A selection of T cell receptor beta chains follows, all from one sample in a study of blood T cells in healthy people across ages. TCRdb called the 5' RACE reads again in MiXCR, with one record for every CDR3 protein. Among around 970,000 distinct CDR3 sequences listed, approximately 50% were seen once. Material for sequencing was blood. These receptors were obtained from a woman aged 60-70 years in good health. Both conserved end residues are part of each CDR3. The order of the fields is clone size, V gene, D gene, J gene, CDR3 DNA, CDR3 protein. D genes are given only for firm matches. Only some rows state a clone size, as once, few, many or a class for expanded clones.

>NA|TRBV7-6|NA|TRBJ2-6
TGTGCCAGCAGCTTACTACAAGGATCCCACTCTGGGGCCAACGTCCTGACTTTC
CASSLLQGSHSGANVLTF
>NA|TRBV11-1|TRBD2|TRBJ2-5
TGTGCCAGCAGCTTATTACCGAGCGGGAGGCTATACAATGAGCAGTACTTC
CASSLLPSGRLYNEQYF
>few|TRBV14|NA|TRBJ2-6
TGTGCCAGCAGCCTACGACGGGTACTAGGCTCTGGGGCCAACGTCCTGACTTTC
CASSLRRVLGSGANVLTF
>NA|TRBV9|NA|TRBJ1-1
TGTGCCAGCAGCGTAGCTACGGGATCTGAAGCTTTCTTT
CASSVATGSEAFF
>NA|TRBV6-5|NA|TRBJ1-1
TGTGCCAGCAGTTACAAACGACCCCAGAACACTGAAGCTTTCTTT
CASSYKRPQNTEAFF
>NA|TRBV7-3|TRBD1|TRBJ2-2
TGTGCCAGCAGCTTACAGGGGGTACCGAACACCGGGGAGCTGTTTTTT
CASSLQGVPNTGELFF
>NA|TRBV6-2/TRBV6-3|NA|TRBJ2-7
TGTGCCAGCGAGAAACAGGATACCTACGAGCAGTACTTC
CASEKQDTYEQYF
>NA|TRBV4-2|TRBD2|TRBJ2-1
TGTGCCAGCAGCCAAGGACTAGCGAACAAGGAGCAGTTCTTC
CASSQGLANKEQFF
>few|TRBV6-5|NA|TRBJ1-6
TGTGCCAGCAGTTACGGGCAGGGAGGTTCACCCCTCCACTTT
CASSYGQGGSPLHF
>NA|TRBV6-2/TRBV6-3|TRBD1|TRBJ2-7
TGTGCCAGCAGTTACGGGACAGGGACCGCGGGCGAGCAGTACTTC
CASSYGTGTAGEQYF
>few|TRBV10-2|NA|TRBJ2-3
TGCGCCCAGCGAGAGGCTTCCACAGATACGCAGTATTTT
CAQREASTDTQYF
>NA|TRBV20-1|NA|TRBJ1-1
TGCAGTGCGGGATCGGGGGACGGGGGTAGCACTGAAGCTTTCTTT
CSAGSGDGGSTEAFF
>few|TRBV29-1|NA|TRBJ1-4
TGCAGCGCGAACAGGGCGGATGAAAAACTGTTTTTT
CSANRADEKLFF
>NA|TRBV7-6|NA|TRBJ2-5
TGTGCCAGCAGCTTAGCGCATCCCCGGGAGACCCAGTACTTC
CASSLAHPRETQYF
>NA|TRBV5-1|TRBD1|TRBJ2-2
TGCGCCAGCAGCCCCCACCTGACAGGGGAAGAATCAGCCGGGGAGCTGTTTTTT
CASSPHLTGEESAGELFF
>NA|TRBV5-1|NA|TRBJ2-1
TGCGCCAGCAGCCACAGGGATCGAAGCTCCTACAATGAGCAGTTCTTC
CASSHRDRSSYNEQFF
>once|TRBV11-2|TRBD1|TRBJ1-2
TGTGCCAGCAGTGTACAGGGGGCGCGTGGCTACACCTTC
CASSVQGARGYTF
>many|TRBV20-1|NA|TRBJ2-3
TGCAGTGCTAGAGAAAACACAGATACGCAGTATTTT
CSARENTDTQYF
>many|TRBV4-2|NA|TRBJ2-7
TGTGCCAGCAGCCAAGATTTAGGAGCCTACGAGCAGTACTTC
CASSQDLGAYEQYF
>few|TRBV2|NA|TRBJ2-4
TGTGCCAGCAGAGGGGTACTAGCCAAAAACATTCAGTACTTC
CASRGVLAKNIQYF
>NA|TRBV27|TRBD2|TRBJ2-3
TGTGCCAGCACCTTACGGGGGGGCCAGGGAGATACGCAGTATTTT
CASTLRGGQGDTQYF
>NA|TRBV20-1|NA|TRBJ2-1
TGCAGTGCTAGCGACCATGAGCAGTTCTTC
CSASDHEQFF
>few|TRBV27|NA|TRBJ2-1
TGTGCCAGCAGTTTCGTAGGCGGGGTAGGTGGTAATGAGCAGTTCTTC
CASSFVGGVGGNEQFF
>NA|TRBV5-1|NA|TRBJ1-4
TGCGCCAGCAGCTTGGAAGGAGCAGTAACTAATGAAAAACTGTTTTTT
CASSLEGAVTNEKLFF
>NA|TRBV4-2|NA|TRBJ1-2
TGTGCCAGCAGCCAAGAAGTGTCCAGGGCACTATATGGCTACACCTTC
CASSQEVSRALYGYTF
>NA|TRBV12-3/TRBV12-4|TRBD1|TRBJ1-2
TGTGCCAGCAGTTTGGAAGTGGGACAGCCAAACTATGGCTACACCTTC
CASSLEVGQPNYGYTF
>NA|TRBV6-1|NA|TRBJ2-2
TGTGCCAGCAGTGAAACTGGGACTCGACGCGGGGAGCTGTTTTTT
CASSETGTRRGELFF
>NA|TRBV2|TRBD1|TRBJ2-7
TGTGCCAGCAGTGAAGCAAGGGCAGGGGGCGAGCAGTACTTC
CASSEARAGGEQYF
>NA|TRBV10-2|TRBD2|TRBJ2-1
TGCGCCAGCAGGACTAGCGGGGACTACAATGAGCAGTTCTTC
CASRTSGDYNEQFF
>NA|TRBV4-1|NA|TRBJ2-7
TGCGCCAGCAGCCATGCCGGGACGAACTACGAGCAGTACTTC
CASSHAGTNYEQYF
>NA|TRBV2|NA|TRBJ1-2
TGTGCCAGCATACAGAGGTTTTACTATGGCTACACCTTC
CASIQRFYYGYTF
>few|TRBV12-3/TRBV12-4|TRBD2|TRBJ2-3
TGTGCCAGCAGTTTAGCGGCCAAAATTGGACTAGCGGCAGATACGCAGTATTTT
CASSLAAKIGLAADTQYF
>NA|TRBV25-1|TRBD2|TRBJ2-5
TGTGCCAGCAGTGATCCCACTAGCGGAGTACAAGAGACCCAGTACTTC
CASSDPTSGVQETQYF
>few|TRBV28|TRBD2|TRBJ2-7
TGTGCCAGCAGTTTAGAGCTAGCGGGAGGGCGTAATGAGCAGTACTTC
CASSLELAGGRNEQYF
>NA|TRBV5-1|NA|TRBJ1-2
TGCGCCAGCAGCGGCGAGTTCAGTGGCTACACCTTC
CASSGEFSGYTF
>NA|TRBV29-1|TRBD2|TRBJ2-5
TGCAGCGCACAGACTAGCGGGGAACAAGAGACCCAGTACTTC
CSAQTSGEQETQYF
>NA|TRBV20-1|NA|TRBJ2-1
TGCAGTGCCTGGAAGGTCGTGAGCAATGAGCAGTTCTTC
CSAWKVVSNEQFF
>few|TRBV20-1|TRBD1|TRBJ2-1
TGCAGTGCTAGAGGGGACAGCTTGTCAATAGGTGAGCAGTTCTTC
CSARGDSLSIGEQFF
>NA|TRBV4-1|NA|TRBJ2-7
TGCGCCAGCAGCCAGGGTTCCGGACCCTTCGAGCAGTACTTC
CASSQGSGPFEQYF
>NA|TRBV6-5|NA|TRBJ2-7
TGTGCCAGCAGTACCCCGGGACTTCTCGCCGAGCAGTACTTC
CASSTPGLLAEQYF
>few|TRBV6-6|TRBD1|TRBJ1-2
TGTGCCAGCAGTTACTTTACAGGGGGCGGCTACACCTTC
CASSYFTGGGYTF
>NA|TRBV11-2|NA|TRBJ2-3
TGTGCCAGCAGCTCGTCAGATATGCAGTATTTT
CASSSSDMQYF